This T cell receptor beta chain is drawn from a study of T cells in narcolepsy. Assay used: immunoSEQ multiplex PCR; TCRdb lists only in-frame clones, some missing. The sample contains some 34,000 clones, roughly 80% of which appear only once. The V gene's germline CDR1 is MNHNY and CDR2 SVGAGI (reference sequence). The V end lost 6 bases, the J end lost 0 bases, and 8 bases lay between the germline ends. This CDR3 has 13 residues. The receptor comes from a human donor in good health. What was sequenced was memory (CD45RA-) CD4+ T cells from blood. This chain links TRBV6-6 with TRBJ1-2; D not resolved. In DNA form, the CDR3 reads TGTGCCAGCAGCCAAAAAGCTAACTATGGCTACACCTTC. Its translation: CASSQKANYGYTF.